This TCR beta chain was recorded in a study of tumor-infiltrating lymphocytes in primary liver carcinoma. Bulk tissue was left unsorted, and RNA and DNA were co-extracted from about 20-30 mg of it. Resection treated the patients' primary liver carcinoma. This clonotype was counted many times. Its antigen is currently unknown. Regarding the study as a whole: The overlap of tumor-adjacent and tumor-blood pairs was smaller than that of tumor region pairs.

TCR beta cDNA was reverse-transcribed from roughly 520 ng of total RNA. The reaction used a constant-region primer and ProtoScript II reverse transcriptase. Researchers made the TCR beta libraries by running three nested multiplex PCR rounds with slightly modified ARM-PCR. In TCRdb, the multiplex PCR reads were re-called with MiXCR into one record per CDR3 protein. The data contain around 99,000 distinct CDR3 sequences, around 68% of them singletons. The source is a man between 40 and 49 years old with primary liver carcinoma and hepatitis B virus infection. Sequenced material: tumor-adjacent normal liver tissue.

CDR3 DNA: TGCAGCGTTGAAGATCAGGGTTCCGAGCAGTACTTC. It is translated as CSVEDQGSEQYF. J is TRBJ2-7 and V is TRBV29-1, with D possibly TRBD1 on 5 matching bases. CDR3 length equals 12 residues. V was shortened by 0 bases and J by 6 bases, with 9 bases between the two germline ends. The V gene's germline CDR1 is SQVTM and CDR2 ANQGSEA.